The 28 T cell receptor beta chains below were found in one sample sequenced in a study. TCRdb reanalysed the 5' RACE reads using MiXCR and keeps one entry per CDR3 protein. Seen here are tens of thousands of distinct CDR3 sequences, around 30% observed once, and the top ten hold around 3.5%. Specimen: memory CD4+ T cells sorted from a lymph node. As for subset: memory CD4+ T cells, CD4+CD45RO+CD25-. These receptors came from a female donor with breast cancer.

The chain combines TRBV9 with TRBJ2-7; TRBD2 is a possible D gene (6 bases). The germline gives CDR1 SGDLS, CDR2 YYNGEE. Trimming took 4 bases from V and 6 from J, leaving 17 bases between them. CDR3 length: 14 residues. In DNA form, the CDR3 reads TGTGCCAGCAGCCCCGGAGGGCATTCGCTCGAGCAGTACTTC. This translates into CASSPGGHSLEQYF. The full variable domain, with the rest looked up from reference TRBV9 and TRBJ2-7, is DSGVTQTPKHLITATGQRVTLRCSPRSGDLSVYWYQQSLDQGLQFLIQYYNGEERAKGNILERFSAQQFPDLHSELNLSSLELGDSALYFCASSPGGHSLEQYFGPGTRLTVT.

The chain joins TRBV27 to TRBJ2-7; 7 bases align to TRBD2. CDR1 is MNHEY, CDR2 SMNVEV, per germline (reference sequence). The CDR3 totals 13 residues. CDR3: CACGGGPVHEQYF. The CDR3 DNA reads as TGTGCATGCGGGGGTGGACCCGTCCACGAGCAGTACTTC.

As regards this clonotype: Since the CDR3 does not end with the conserved phenylalanine or tryptophan, this likely comes from a read error. No DNA is shown, since the ends of the CDR3 on it are uncertain; the CDR3 is the one TCRdb lists. This chain connects TRBV4-1 to TRBJ2-3. Counting both end residues, the CDR3 totals 8 amino acids. Germline CDR1 and CDR2: MGHRA and YSYEKL. The CDR3 loop reads CASSLEAR.

This clonotype was recorded many times. This chain connects TRBV12-3 or TRBV12-4 to TRBJ2-7; weak D call: TRBD1 (6 bases). V was pared by 6 bases and J by 0 bases, with 12 bases between. CDR3 length: 14 residues. The CDR3 region has the DNA TGTGCCAGCAGCCCGGGACACAGCTCCTACGAGCAGTACTTC. It translates to CASSPGHSSYEQYF.

Here the CDR3 reads CASKFGLRTDTQYF. CDR3 nucleotide sequence: TGTGCCAGCAAGTTTGGACTCCGCACAGATACGCAGTATTTT. The chain has TRBV12-3 or TRBV12-4 and TRBJ2-3; tentative D call: TRBD2 (5 bases). The V and J ends lost 7 bases and 1 base respectively, with 12 bases between them. The CDR3 runs 14 residues.

The V call is TRBV20-1, the J call TRBJ2-1; D might be TRBD2 (6 bases). Germline V gives CDR1 DFQATT, CDR2 SNEGSKA (reference sequence). The CDR3 loop spans 16 amino acids. V lost 4 bases and J 1 base, leaving 17 bases between the germline ends. This chain's CDR3 is CSAKPLPGESYNEQFF. In DNA form, the CDR3 reads TGCAGTGCTAAACCACTACCGGGAGAGTCCTACAATGAGCAGTTCTTC.

This sequence joins TRBV27 and TRBJ1-6; possible D gene TRBD1, 5 bases. CDR3 length: 15 amino acids. Germline CDR1 is MNHEY and CDR2 is SMNVEV (reference sequence). Trimming took 7 bases from V and 6 from J, leaving 16 bases between them. The CDR3 region is CASTKQSGTNSPLHF. DNA of the CDR3: TGTGCCAGCACCAAACAGAGTGGGACTAATTCACCCCTCCACTTT.

The rearrangement uses TRBV10-3 and TRBJ1-2; perhaps TRBD1 as D (6 bases). This CDR3 region has 13 residues. Germline V gene sequence: CDR1 ENHRY, CDR2 SYGVKD. V was pared by 2 bases and J by 7 bases, with 11 bases between. CDR3 in DNA: TGTGCCATCAGTGAGGTGGACAGTCCTGGCTACACCTTC. It codes for CAISEVDSPGYTF.

This clonotype was picked up a small number of times. V usage is TRBV6-2 or TRBV6-3 and J usage is TRBJ2-7, with a possible D match to TRBD1 (6 bases). The V gene's germline CDR1 is MNHEY and CDR2 SVGEGT. Trimming cost V 2 bases and J 3 bases, with 14 bases left between them. The CDR3 has 15 amino acids. The CDR3 coding sequence is TGTGCCAGCAGTTACCCCGGACAGCCCGGCTACGAGCAGTACTTC. Protein product: CASSYPGQPGYEQYF.

A word on this clonotype: The final CDR3 position lacks the conserved phenylalanine or tryptophan, pointing to a likely read error. The genes are TRBV27 and TRBJ1-1; weak D call: TRBD1 (5 bases). Germline loops: CDR1 MNHEY, CDR2 SMNVEV (reference sequence). With 5 bases removed from V and 5 bases from J, the gap between germline ends came to 15 bases. The CDR3 consists of 14 residues. The CDR3 coding sequence is TGTGCCAGCAGTCCGTTTAGGGGAGGGACTGAAGCTTTCTCT. The encoded protein is CASSPFRGGTEAFS.

The CDR3: CASGTGGRVLTNVLTF. CDR3 in DNA: TGTGCCAGCGGGACAGGGGGCCGGGTATTGACCAACGTCCTGACTTTC. This chain joins TRBV6-1 and TRBJ2-6, with 12 nucleotides matching TRBD1. V lost 8 bases, J lost 8 bases, and 10 bases stayed unmatched. CDR1 is MNHNS and CDR2 is SASEGT in the germline V gene. The CDR3 covers 16 residues.

This clonotype has more than one count but fewer than ten. This chain uses TRBV7-2 with TRBJ2-3; tentatively, D is TRBD1 (5 bases). Germline V CDR1 and CDR2: SGHTA, FQGNSA. This CDR3 region has 14 residues. Deletions cut 5 bases from V and 0 bases from J, with 9 bases between. This chain's CDR3 is CASSQDRSTDTQYF. The CDR3 DNA is TGTGCCAGCAGCCAAGACAGAAGCACAGATACGCAGTATTTT.

V and J are TRBV7-8 and TRBJ1-2, with D possibly matching TRBD1 (5 bases). The CDR3 consists of 14 residues. Germline CDR1 reads SGHVS; CDR2 reads FQNEAQ. Trimming took 3 bases from V and 7 from J, leaving 15 bases between them. Here the CDR3 reads CASSFDRRTGGYTF. The CDR3 region has the DNA TGTGCCAGCAGCTTCGACAGACGGACCGGTGGCTACACCTTC.

V usage is TRBV6-6 and J usage is TRBJ1-5; D is ambiguous. Germline assignment: CDR1 MNHNY and CDR2 SVGAGI (reference sequence). V lost 7 bases to trimming and J lost 5 bases, with 15 bases between them. The CDR3 totals 14 residues. The CDR3 is CASTNKGIHQPQHF. The CDR3 nucleotides are TGTGCCAGCACCAATAAGGGTATCCATCAGCCCCAGCATTTT.

This clonotype was counted a few times. The chain couples TRBV7-2 to TRBJ2-1; the match to TRBD2 covers 10 bases. The CDR3 extends over 15 amino acids. V lost 2 bases to trimming and J lost 2 bases; unmatched junction nucleotides: 0. Germline assignment: CDR1 SGHTA and CDR2 FQGNSA. CDR3 bases: TGTGCCAGCAGCTTACTAGCGGGGGCCTACAATGAGCAGTTCTTC. Protein: CASSLLAGAYNEQFF.

V is TRBV11-2 and J is TRBJ2-1; 11 positions match TRBD2. V was pared by 1 base and J by 9 bases, with 8 bases of the junction left unmatched. CDR3 size: 16 residues. Germline CDR1 and CDR2: SGHAT and FQNNGV. The CDR3 reads CASSLGYIAGGPEQFF. Here the CDR3 DNA reads TGTGCCAGCAGCTTAGGGTATATAGCGGGAGGGCCTGAGCAGTTCTTC.

A remark on this clonotype: Being one base from a much bigger clone, this may be a read error. The chain is built from TRBV5-1 and TRBJ1-2; D ambiguous. Germline CDR1 and CDR2: SGHRS and YFSETQ. V lost 7 bases, J lost 7 bases, and 26 bases lay in between. The CDR3 runs 16 residues. The CDR3 DNA reads as TGCGCCAGCGGCCTACCTTCTAAGGGCGGAAGTATTGGCTACACCTTC. It specifies CASGLPSKGGSIGYTF.

The chain uses TRBV5-1 and TRBJ2-3; 12 bases line up with TRBD2. Trimming took 4 bases from V and 5 from J; bases not matched to a gene: 8. The germline V gene encodes CDR1 SGHRS and CDR2 YFSETQ. This CDR3 comprises 16 residues. The CDR3 DNA reads TGCGCCAGCAGCGGATCTAGCGGGAGGGCGGTAGATACGCAGTATTTT. It is translated as CASSGSSGRAVDTQYF.

This clonotype showed up just a few times. This chain connects TRBV6-5 to TRBJ1-2, with D possibly matching TRBD1 (5 bases). Germline V gives CDR1 MNHEY, CDR2 SVGAGI. The V and J ends lost 7 bases and 10 bases respectively, with 22 bases between them. The CDR3 spans 14 residues. The CDR3 nucleotides are TGTGCCAGCACTTCCCCCTCAGGGCCCCGGGACTACACCTTC. This translates into CASTSPSGPRDYTF.

The chain joins TRBV5-1 to TRBJ2-7; TRBD1 aligns across 10 bases. The CDR3 runs to 15 residues. Trimming cost V 7 bases and J 2 bases; bases outside gene matches: 9. Germline lookup yields CDR1 SGHRS and CDR2 YFSETQ. CDR3 sequence reads: CASGPGQGIPYEQYF. CDR3 sequence (DNA): TGCGCCAGCGGTCCGGGACAGGGGATCCCCTACGAGCAGTACTTC.

In this sample, this clonotype turned up a few times. The chain joins TRBV28 to TRBJ2-5; D might be TRBD1 or TRBD2, each matching 6 bases. With 5 bases removed from V and 4 bases from J, the gap between germline ends came to 14 bases. CDR3 size: 14 residues. Germline lookup yields CDR1 MDHEN and CDR2 SYDVKM. The DNA of the CDR3 is TGTGCCAGCAGTCTAGGGGGGCGGTCAGAGACCCAGTACTTC. Translated: CASSLGGRSETQYF.

About this clonotype itself: The junction departs from the called germline gene at one end, perhaps through a read error. The chain uses TRBV28 and TRBJ2-5; TRBD1 might be the D (6 bases). Germline loops: CDR1 MDHEN, CDR2 SYDVKM. The CDR3 length is 14 residues. The CDR3, as DNA: TGTACCAGCAGTCCCCAGGGGTACCAAGAGACCCAGTACTTC. It encodes CTSSPQGYQETQYF.

Remarks on this clonotype: Compared with germline, one end of the junction differs, possibly owing to a read error. The chain recombines TRBV28 with TRBJ1-1, with 9 bases fitting TRBD1. This CDR3 has 13 amino acids. CDR1 and CDR2 (germline): MDHEN, SYDVKM. The CDR3 is CASQTGGYTEAFF. In DNA, the CDR3 is TGCGCCAGCCAAACAGGGGGCTATACTGAAGCTTTCTTT.

The chain is built from TRBV5-5 and TRBJ2-5, with 7 bases that match TRBD2. Per germline, CDR1 SGHKS and CDR2 YYEKEE (reference sequence). Germline trimming cut 4 bases from V and 2 bases from J; bases unmatched to any gene: 11. The CDR3 has 16 residues. The CDR3 here is CASSDSPSGRQETQYF. CDR3 in DNA: TGTGCCAGCAGCGACTCCCCTAGCGGCCGTCAAGAGACCCAGTACTTC. The complete variable domain, with remaining parts taken from reference TRBV5-5 and TRBJ2-5, reads DAGVTQSPTHLIKTRGQQVTLRCSPISGHKSVSWYQQVLGQGPQFIFQYYEKEERGRGNFPDRFSARQFPNYSSELNVNALLLGDSALYLCASSDSPSGRQETQYFGPGTRLLVL.

V gene TRBV24-1 combines with J gene TRBJ2-5, with D uncertain. Germline V gives CDR1 KGHDR, CDR2 SFDVKD. The CDR3 loop spans 13 amino acids. The V end was cut by 1 base, the J end by 3 bases, with 5 bases between. CDR3 in amino acids: CATSDFGEETQYF. The CDR3, as DNA: TGTGCCACCAGTGATTTCGGAGAAGAGACCCAGTACTTC.

This clonotype was seen more than once but under ten times. J is TRBJ2-1 and V is TRBV12-3 or TRBV12-4; TRBD2 agrees at 8 bases. This CDR3 has 18 amino acids. V was clipped by 4 bases and J by 4 bases; unmatched bases: 15. Here the CDR3 reads CASSSSGVDSGTYNEQFF. Here the CDR3 DNA reads TGTGCCAGCAGTTCCAGCGGGGTGGATAGCGGGACTTACAATGAGCAGTTCTTC.

This clonotype was detected only a few times. This chain connects TRBV12-3 or TRBV12-4 to TRBJ1-2, with no clear D. The V and J ends lost 10 bases and 6 bases respectively, with 18 bases between them. CDR3 length: 13 residues. This chain's CDR3 is CATLAGLLDGYTF. The CDR3 nucleotides read TGTGCCACCTTAGCGGGTCTGTTAGATGGCTACACCTTC.

The chain carries TRBV7-9 and TRBJ2-7, with D uncertain. The CDR3 runs to 14 residues. Germline assignment: CDR1 SEHNR and CDR2 FQNEAQ (reference sequence). The germline V and J ends were trimmed by 5 bases and 3 bases, with 14 bases remaining between them. CDR3 DNA sequence: TGTGCCAGCAGCCCTCCGCCGGCCAGCTACGAGCAGTACTTC. Translated, it gives CASSPPPASYEQYF. The full variable domain, with the rest looked up from reference TRBV7-9 and TRBJ2-7, is DTGVSQNPRHKITKRGQNVTFRCDPISEHNRLYWYRQTLGQGPEFLTYFQNEAQLEKSRLLSDRFSAERPKGSFSTLEIQRTEQGDSAMYLCASSPPPASYEQYFGPGTRLTVT.